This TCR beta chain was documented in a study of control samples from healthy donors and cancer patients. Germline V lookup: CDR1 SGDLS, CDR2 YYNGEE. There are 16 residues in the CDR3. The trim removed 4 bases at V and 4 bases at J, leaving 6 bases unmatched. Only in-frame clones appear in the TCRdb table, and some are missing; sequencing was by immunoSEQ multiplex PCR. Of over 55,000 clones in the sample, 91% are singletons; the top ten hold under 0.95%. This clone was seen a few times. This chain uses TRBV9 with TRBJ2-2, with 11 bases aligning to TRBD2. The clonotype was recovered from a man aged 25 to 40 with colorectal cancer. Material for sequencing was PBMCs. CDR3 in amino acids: CASSPRTSGSTGELFF. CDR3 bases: TGTGCCAGCAGCCCCCGGACTAGCGGGTCCACCGGGGAGCTGTTTTTT.